This T cell receptor (beta chain) emerged from a study of Graves' ophthalmopathy and Graves' hyperthyroidism. The CDR3 runs to 21 residues. V lost 1 base, J lost 2 bases, and 12 bases stayed unmatched. Germline loops: CDR1 SGHVS, CDR2 FNYEAQ. Using RNA transcripts, the TCR beta CDR3 regions were amplified. The library came from an HTBI-primed first-round RT-PCR and a second-round multiplex PCR. TCRdb recomputed calls from the multiplex PCR reads with MiXCR, one row per CDR3 protein. This sample has a few hundred thousand distinct CDR3 sequences, with about 40% found just once. Study-wide points: In blood, most expanded thyroid clonotypes above 0.001 frequency were also detected. In predicting ophthalmopathy progression, the model reached 70.59% sensitivity and 72% to 80% specificity.

A note on this clonotype: The antigen remains undetermined.

This TCR was recovered from an adult man with Graves' hyperthyroidism. The J gene is TRBJ2-6, the V gene TRBV7-6, with 12 bases aligning to TRBD2. Sequencing was carried out using peripheral blood or thyroid tissue (not recorded which). CDR3 protein: CASSLGGLAGGPGAGANVLTF. The CDR3 region has the DNA TGTGCCAGCAGCTTAGGAGGGCTAGCGGGGGGGCCGGGAGCTGGGGCCAACGTCCTGACTTTC.